One and the same sample provided the 3 T cell receptor beta chains below, sequenced in a study of cytomegalovirus exposure and HLA in healthy donors. PCR used 60 Vbeta primers and 13 Jbeta primers. Produced via immunoSEQ multiplex PCR; TCRdb's table is partial and in-frame only. The table shows around 150,000 clones, with 86% occurring only once. Material for sequencing was PBMCs. These receptor sequences come from a woman aged 18-29 years in good health and CMV-seronegative.

The CDR3 loop reads CASSLGAQETQYF. CDR3 DNA: TGCGCCAGCAGCTTGGGGGCCCAAGAGACCCAGTACTTC. The chain joins TRBV5-1 to TRBJ2-5; D unclear. This CDR3 spans 13 amino acids. Germline V gene data show CDR1 as SGHRS and CDR2 as YFSETQ. V lost 0 bases and J 1 base, leaving 4 bases between the germline ends.

The gene calls are TRBV5-1 and TRBJ1-1, with 9 bases that match TRBD1. With 6 bases clipped from V and 2 bases from J, the junction kept 5 bases outside the gene matches. This CDR3 has 14 residues. Looked up from germline, CDR1 is SGHRS and CDR2 is YFSETQ. The CDR3 nucleotides read TGCGCCAGCACAACAGGGGGCTCTAACACTGAAGCTTTCTTT. Its protein is CASTTGGSNTEAFF.

This chain joins TRBV12-5 and TRBJ1-1, with 7 bases lining up with TRBD1. With V trimmed by 6 bases and J by 6 bases, 4 bases remained unmatched. CDR3 length: 12 residues. The V gene's germline CDR1 is LGHNT and CDR2 FRNRAP. CDR3 bases: TGTGCTAGTGGCAGGGGGAGGTCTGAAGCTTTCTTT. It encodes CASGRGRSEAFF.